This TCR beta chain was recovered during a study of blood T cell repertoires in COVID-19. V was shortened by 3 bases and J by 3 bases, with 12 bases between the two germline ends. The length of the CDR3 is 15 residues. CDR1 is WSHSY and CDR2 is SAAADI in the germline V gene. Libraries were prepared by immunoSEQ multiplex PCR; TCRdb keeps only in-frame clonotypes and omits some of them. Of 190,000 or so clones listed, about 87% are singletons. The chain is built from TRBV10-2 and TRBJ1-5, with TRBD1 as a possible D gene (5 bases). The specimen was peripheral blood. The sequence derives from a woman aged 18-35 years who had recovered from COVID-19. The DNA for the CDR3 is TGCGCCAGCAGTGAAACAGGAGCCTCCAATCAGCCCCAGCATTTT. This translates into CASSETGASNQPQHF.